This TCR beta chain is from a study of blood T cell repertoires in COVID-19. Source study methods: By means of reference gene primer amplification, nucleated cell counts were estimated. Here immunoSEQ multiplex PCR was the method, and the copy in TCRdb shows in-frame clones only, minus some. V and J calls and clone size are those listed in that table; D and trimming were worked out from the DNA. The sample lists approximately 220,000 clones; roughly 85% were seen once. CDR1 is MNHEY and CDR2 is SMNVEV in the germline V gene (reference sequence). The J segment lost 1 base and the V segment lost 6 bases, leaving 11 bases of the junction unmatched. This CDR3 region has 19 residues.

This receptor was obtained from a woman in her 40s with active or convalescent COVID-19. Sequences were obtained from peripheral blood. The chain uses TRBV27 and TRBJ2-3, with 15 bases fitting TRBD2. The CDR3 loop reads CASSLPGLAGGRGTDTQYF. As DNA, the CDR3 is TGTGCCAGCAGCCTACCGGGACTAGCGGGAGGTAGGGGCACAGATACGCAGTATTTT.